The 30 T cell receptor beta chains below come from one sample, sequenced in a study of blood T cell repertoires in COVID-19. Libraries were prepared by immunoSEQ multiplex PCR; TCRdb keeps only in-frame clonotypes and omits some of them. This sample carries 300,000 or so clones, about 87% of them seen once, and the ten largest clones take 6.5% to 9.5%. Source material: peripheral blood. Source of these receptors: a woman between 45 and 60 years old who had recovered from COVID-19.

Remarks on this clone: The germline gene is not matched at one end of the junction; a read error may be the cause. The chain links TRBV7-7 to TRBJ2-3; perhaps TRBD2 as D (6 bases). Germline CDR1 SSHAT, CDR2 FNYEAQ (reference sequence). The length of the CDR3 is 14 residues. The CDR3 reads CASSVGTGADTQYF. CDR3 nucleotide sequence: TGTGCTAGCAGCGTCGGGACGGGGGCAGATACGCAGTATTTT.

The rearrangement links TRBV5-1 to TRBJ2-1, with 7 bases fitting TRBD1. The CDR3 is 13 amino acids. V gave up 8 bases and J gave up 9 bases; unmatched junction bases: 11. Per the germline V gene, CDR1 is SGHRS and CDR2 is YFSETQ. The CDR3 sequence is CASSRDSTIEQFF. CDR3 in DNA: TGCGCCAGTTCACGGGACAGTACAATTGAGCAGTTCTTC.

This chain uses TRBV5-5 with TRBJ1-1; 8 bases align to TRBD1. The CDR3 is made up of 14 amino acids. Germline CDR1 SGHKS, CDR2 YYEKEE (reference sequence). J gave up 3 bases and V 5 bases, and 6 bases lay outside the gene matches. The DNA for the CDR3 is TGTGCCAGCAGGGTGGACAGGGTTGACACTGAAGCTTTCTTT. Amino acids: CASRVDRVDTEAFF.

This CDR3 reads CASSLLYNEQFF. CDR3 DNA sequence: TGTGCCAGCTCCCTCCTCTACAATGAGCAGTTCTTC. The chain links TRBV6-5 to TRBJ2-1; D not certain. Trimming cost V 8 bases and J 3 bases, with 8 bases left between them. The CDR3 spans 12 residues. The germline V gene has CDR1 MNHEY and CDR2 SVGAGI.

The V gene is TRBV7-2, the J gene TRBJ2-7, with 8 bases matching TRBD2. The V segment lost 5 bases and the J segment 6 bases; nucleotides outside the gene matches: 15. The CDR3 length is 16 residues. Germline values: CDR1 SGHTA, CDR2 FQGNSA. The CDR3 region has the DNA TGTGCCAGCAGCACCCGGACTAGCCCTACCTCCCTCGAGCAGTACTTC. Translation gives CASSTRTSPTSLEQYF.

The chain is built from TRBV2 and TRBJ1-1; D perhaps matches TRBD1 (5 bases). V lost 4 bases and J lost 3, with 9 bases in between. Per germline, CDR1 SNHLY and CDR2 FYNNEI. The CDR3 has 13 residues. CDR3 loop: CASSGGGYTEAFF. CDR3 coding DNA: TGTGCCAGCAGTGGGGGGGGGTACACTGAAGCTTTCTTT.

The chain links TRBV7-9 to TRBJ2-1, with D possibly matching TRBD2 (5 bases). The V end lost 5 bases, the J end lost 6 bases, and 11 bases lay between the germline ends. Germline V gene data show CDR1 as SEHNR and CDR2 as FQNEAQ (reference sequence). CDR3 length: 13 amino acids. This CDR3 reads CASSTGTGNEQFF. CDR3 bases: TGTGCCAGCAGCACGGGAACTGGCAATGAGCAGTTCTTC. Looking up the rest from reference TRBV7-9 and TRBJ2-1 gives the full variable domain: DTGVSQNPRHKITKRGQNVTFRCDPISEHNRLYWYRQTLGQGPEFLTYFQNEAQLEKSRLLSDRFSAERPKGSFSTLEIQRTEQGDSAMYLCASSTGTGNEQFFGPGTRLTVL.

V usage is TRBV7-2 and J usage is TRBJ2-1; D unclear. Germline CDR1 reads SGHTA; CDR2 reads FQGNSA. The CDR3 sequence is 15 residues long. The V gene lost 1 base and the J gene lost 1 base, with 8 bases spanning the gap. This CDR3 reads CASSLGGFSYNEQFF. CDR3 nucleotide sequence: TGTGCCAGCAGCTTAGGCGGTTTTTCCTACAATGAGCAGTTCTTC.

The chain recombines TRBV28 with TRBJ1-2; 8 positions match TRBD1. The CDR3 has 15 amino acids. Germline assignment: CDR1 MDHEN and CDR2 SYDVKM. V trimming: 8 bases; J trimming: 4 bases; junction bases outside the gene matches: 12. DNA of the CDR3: TGTGCCAGCGACGCTAGAGACAGGGGCGGCTATGGCTACACCTTC. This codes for CASDARDRGGYGYTF.

CDR3 nucleotides: TGCGCCAGCAGCCAGTTAAAAGCGGAGAAGCAGTTCTTC. Its protein product is CASSQLKAEKQFF. This chain joins TRBV4-3 and TRBJ2-1, with D possibly matching TRBD2 (5 bases). Trimming took off 3 bases at V and 11 bases at J, with 14 bases between the two ends. The CDR3 consists of 13 residues. The germline CDR1 and CDR2 sequences are LGHNA and YSLEER.

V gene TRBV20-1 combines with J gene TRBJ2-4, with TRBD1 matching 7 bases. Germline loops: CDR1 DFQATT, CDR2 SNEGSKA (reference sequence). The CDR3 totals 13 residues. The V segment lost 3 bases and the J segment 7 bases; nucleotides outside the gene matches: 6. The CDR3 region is CSASGTVGNIQYF. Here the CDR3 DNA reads TGCAGTGCTAGTGGGACAGTGGGTAACATTCAGTACTTC.

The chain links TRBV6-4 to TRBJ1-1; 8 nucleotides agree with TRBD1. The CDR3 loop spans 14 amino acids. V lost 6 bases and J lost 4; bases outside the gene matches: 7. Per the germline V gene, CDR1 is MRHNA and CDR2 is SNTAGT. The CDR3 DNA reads TGTGCCAGCAGAGCGGACAGGGACGGCACTGAAGCTTTCTTT. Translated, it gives CASRADRDGTEAFF.

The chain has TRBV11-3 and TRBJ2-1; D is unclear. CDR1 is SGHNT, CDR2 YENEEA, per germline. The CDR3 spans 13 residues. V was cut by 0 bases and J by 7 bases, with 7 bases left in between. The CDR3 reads CASSLESGNEQFF. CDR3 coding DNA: TGTGCCAGCAGCTTAGAATCGGGTAATGAGCAGTTCTTC. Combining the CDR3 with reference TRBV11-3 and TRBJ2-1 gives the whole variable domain EAGVVQSPRYKIIEKKQPVAFWCNPISGHNTLYWYLQNLGQGPELLIRYENEEAVDDSQLPKDRFSAERLKGVDSTLKIQPAELGDSAVYLCASSLESGNEQFFGPGTRLTVL.

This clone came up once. CDR3 nucleotide sequence: TGTGCCAGCAGCTTTAGCCCTAGCGGCGGAGAGACCCAGTACTTC. This sequence encodes CASSFSPSGGETQYF. The chain recombines TRBV11-1 with TRBJ2-5; TRBD2 aligns across 7 bases. The CDR3 has 15 amino acids. The germline V gene has CDR1 SGHAT and CDR2 FQDESV (reference sequence). The V segment lost 3 bases and the J segment 4 bases; nucleotides outside the gene matches: 8.

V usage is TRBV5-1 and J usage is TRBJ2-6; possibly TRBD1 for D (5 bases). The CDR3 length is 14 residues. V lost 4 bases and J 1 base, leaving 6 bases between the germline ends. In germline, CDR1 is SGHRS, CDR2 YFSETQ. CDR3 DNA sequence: TGCGCCAGCAGCCGACAGTCTGGGGCCAACGTCCTGACTTTC. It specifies CASSRQSGANVLTF.

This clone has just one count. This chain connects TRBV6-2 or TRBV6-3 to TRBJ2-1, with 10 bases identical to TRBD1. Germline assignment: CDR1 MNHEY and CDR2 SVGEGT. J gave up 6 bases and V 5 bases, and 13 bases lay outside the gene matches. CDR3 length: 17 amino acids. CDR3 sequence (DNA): TGTGCCAGCAGTATAGGACAGGGGGGGACCACGGCCAATGAGCAGTTCTTC. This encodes CASSIGQGGTTANEQFF.

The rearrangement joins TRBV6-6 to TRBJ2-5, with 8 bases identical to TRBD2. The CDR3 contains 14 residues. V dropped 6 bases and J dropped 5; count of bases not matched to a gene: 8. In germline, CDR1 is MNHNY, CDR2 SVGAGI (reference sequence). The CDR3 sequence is CASSYREGGETQYF. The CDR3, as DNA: TGTGCCAGCAGCTACCGGGAGGGTGGTGAGACCCAGTACTTC.

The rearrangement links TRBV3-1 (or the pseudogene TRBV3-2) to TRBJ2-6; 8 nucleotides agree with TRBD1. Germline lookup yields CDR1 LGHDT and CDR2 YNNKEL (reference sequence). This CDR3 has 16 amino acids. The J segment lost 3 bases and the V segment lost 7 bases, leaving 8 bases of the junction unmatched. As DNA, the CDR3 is TGTGCCAGCACCAACAGGGGGGCCGGTGGGGCCAACGTCCTGACTTTC. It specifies CASTNRGAGGANVLTF.

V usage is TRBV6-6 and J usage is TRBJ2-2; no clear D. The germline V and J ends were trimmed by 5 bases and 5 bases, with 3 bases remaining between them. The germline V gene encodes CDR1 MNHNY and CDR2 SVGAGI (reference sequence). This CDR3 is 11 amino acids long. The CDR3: CASSTTGELFF. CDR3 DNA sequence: TGTGCCAGCAGTACTACCGGGGAGCTGTTTTTT.

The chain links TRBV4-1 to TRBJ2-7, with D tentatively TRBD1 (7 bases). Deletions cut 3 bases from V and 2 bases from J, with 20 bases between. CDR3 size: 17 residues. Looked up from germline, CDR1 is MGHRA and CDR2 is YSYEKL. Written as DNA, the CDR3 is TGCGCCAGCAGCCAGGAATGGGGGGACAGAAATCCCTACGAGCAGTACTTC. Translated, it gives CASSQEWGDRNPYEQYF.

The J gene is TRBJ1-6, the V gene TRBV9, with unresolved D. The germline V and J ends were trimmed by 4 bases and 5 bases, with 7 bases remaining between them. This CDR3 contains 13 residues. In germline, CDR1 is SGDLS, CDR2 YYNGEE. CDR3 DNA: TGTGCCAGCAGCATTACTGATAATTCACCCCTCCACTTT. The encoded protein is CASSITDNSPLHF.

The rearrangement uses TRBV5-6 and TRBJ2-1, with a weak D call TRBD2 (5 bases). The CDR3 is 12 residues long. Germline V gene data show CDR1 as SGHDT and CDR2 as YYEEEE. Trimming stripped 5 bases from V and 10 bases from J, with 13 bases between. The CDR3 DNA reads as TGTGCCAGCAGTGGGAGCGGCGGGGAGCAGTTCTTC. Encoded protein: CASSGSGGEQFF.

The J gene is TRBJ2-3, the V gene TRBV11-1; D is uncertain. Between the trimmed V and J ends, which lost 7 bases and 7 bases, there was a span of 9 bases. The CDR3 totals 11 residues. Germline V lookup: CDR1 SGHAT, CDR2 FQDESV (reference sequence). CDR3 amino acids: CASKLLNTQYF. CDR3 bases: TGTGCCAGCAAACTCCTAAATACGCAGTATTTT.

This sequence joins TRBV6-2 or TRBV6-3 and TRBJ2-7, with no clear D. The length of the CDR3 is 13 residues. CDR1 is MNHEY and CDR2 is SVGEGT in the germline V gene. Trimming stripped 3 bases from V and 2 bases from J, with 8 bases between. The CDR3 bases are TGTGCCAGCAGTTATAACCCTACCTACGAGCAGTACTTC. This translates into CASSYNPTYEQYF.

The CDR3: CASGRDNSGNTIYF. The CDR3 DNA reads as TGTGCCAGCGGCCGGGACAACTCTGGAAACACCATATATTTT. This rearrangement joins TRBV6-2 or TRBV6-3 to TRBJ1-3; a possible D gene is TRBD1 (6 bases). The CDR3 covers 14 residues. Germline CDR1 is MNHEY and CDR2 is SVGEGT. Trimming left V 8 bases short and J 0 bases short, with 11 bases between.

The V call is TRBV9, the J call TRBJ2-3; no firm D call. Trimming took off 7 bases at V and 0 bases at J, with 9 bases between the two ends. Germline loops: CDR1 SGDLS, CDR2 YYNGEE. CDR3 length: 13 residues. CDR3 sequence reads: CASSAQSTDTQYF. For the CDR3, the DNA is TGTGCCAGCTCTGCGCAAAGCACAGATACGCAGTATTTT.

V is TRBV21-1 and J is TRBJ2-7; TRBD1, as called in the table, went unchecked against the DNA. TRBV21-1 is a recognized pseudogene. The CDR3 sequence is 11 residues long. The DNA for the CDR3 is TGTGCCAGCGATACACCCTACGAGCAGTACTTC. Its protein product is CASDTPYEQYF.

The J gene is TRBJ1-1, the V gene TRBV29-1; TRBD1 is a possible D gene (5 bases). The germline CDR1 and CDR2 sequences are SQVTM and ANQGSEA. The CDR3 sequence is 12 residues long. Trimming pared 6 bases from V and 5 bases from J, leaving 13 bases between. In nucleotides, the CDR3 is TGCAGCGTGGGGACTTCGGGAACTGAAGCTTTCTTT. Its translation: CSVGTSGTEAFF.

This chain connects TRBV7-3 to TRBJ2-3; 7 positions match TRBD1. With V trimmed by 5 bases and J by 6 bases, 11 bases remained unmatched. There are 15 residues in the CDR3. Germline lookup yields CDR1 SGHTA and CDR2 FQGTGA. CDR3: CASSRQTGMSDTQYF. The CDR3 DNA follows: TGTGCCAGCAGCCGACAGACAGGGATGTCCGATACGCAGTATTTT.

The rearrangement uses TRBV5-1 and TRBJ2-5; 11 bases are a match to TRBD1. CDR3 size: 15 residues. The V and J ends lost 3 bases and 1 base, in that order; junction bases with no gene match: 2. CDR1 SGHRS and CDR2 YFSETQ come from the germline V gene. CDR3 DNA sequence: TGCGCCAGCAGCTGGGGGACAGGGGGCCAAGAGACCCAGTACTTC. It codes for CASSWGTGGQETQYF.